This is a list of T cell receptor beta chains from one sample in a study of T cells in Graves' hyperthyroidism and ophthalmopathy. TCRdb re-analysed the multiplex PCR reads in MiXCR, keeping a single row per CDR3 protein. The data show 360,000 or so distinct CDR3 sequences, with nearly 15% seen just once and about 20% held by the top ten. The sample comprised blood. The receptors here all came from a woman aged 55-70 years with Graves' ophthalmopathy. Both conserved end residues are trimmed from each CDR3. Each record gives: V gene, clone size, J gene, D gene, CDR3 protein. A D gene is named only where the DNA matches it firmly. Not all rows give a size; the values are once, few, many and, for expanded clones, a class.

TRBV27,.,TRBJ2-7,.,ASSLRRTHYEQY
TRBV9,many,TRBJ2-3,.,ASSVGLELTDTQY
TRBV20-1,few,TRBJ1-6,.,SAPPPDSSPLH
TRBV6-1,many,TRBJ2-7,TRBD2,ASRTSGGPYEQY
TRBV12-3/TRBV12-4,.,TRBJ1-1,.,ASTKPPGNTEAF
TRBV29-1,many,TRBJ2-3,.,SVGSGTDTQY
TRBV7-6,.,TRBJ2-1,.,ASSLTLAERGHNEQF
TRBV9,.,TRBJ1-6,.,ASSATDRPLH
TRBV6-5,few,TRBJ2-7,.,ASSYSTPEQY
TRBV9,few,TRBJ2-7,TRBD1,ASSVAPLGRGSYEQY
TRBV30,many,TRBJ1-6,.,AWTEGYNSPLH
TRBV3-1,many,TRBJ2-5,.,ASSQDLGSGPETQY
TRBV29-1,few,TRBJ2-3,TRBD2,SGRGLAGPGVTDTQY
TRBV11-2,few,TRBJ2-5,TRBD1,ASSDPTGVEY
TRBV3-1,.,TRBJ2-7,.,ASSQDRGTSDEQY
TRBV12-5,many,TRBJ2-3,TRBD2,ASGSGRAVDTQY
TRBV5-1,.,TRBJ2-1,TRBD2,ASTLGTSGGPEQF